These 5 T cell receptor beta chains were all obtained from the same sample, sequenced in a study of blood T cell repertoires in COVID-19. Data came from immunoSEQ multiplex PCR; TCRdb stores just in-frame clones and leaves some out. Of 100,000 to 150,000 clones in the sample, approximately 90% were seen once. The sequenced material came from peripheral blood. The receptors come from a human donor in a cohort sampled during active COVID-19.

This clone showed up just once. The chain employs TRBV5-6 and TRBJ2-1; TRBD2 agrees at 11 bases. Germline CDR1 SGHDT, CDR2 YYEEEE. The V segment lost 4 bases and the J segment 4 bases; nucleotides outside the gene matches: 1. The CDR3 extends over 14 amino acids. The CDR3 protein is CASSRTSGYNEQFF. The CDR3 DNA follows: TGTGCCAGCAGCCGGACTAGCGGGTACAATGAGCAGTTCTTC.

The chain uses TRBV6-4 and TRBJ2-3, with D possibly being TRBD1 (5 bases). CDR3 size: 15 residues. Germline V gene data show CDR1 as MRHNA and CDR2 as SNTAGT. V was pared by 0 bases and J by 1 base, with 8 bases between. The CDR3 loop reads CASSDSDSGTDTQYF. The CDR3 region has the DNA TGTGCCAGCAGTGACTCCGACAGTGGCACAGATACGCAGTATTTT.

The J gene is TRBJ1-3, the V gene TRBV21-1; the table's D call, TRBD1, was not checked against the DNA. TRBV21-1 is tagged as a pseudogene. The CDR3 spans 21 residues. CDR3 amino acids: CASSPPTRTGRLVRPGNTIYF. The CDR3 region has the DNA TGTGCCAGCAGCCCTCCTACCCGGACAGGCCGGCTTGTGCGTCCTGGAAACACCATATATTTT.

J is TRBJ1-6 and V is TRBV23-1; D is unclear. TRBV23-1 is known as an ORF, though its function is uncertain. The CDR3 extends over 15 amino acids. V lost 7 bases, J lost 0 bases, and 10 bases lay in between. DNA for the CDR3: TGCGCCAGCAAAGGCGGAAGCTCCTATAATTCACCCCTCCACTTT. Translating it yields CASKGGSSYNSPLHF.

The chain combines TRBV18 with TRBJ1-2; 11 bases align to TRBD1. The CDR3 extends over 13 amino acids. The germline V gene has CDR1 KGHSH and CDR2 LQKENI. V gave up 3 bases and J gave up 7 bases; unmatched junction bases: 1. The CDR3 sequence is CASSPGQGVGYTF. The CDR3 region has the DNA TGTGCCAGCTCACCGGGACAGGGGGTTGGCTACACCTTC.